This T cell receptor (beta chain) was identified in a study of CD8+CD57+ T cells in acquired aplastic anemia. Sequencing was done on patients that had shown CD8+CD57+ cell expansion by flow cytometry. It was genomic DNA that served as the template for profiling TCR beta VDJ and CDR3. MiXCR was run by TCRdb on the reads, yielding one entry per CDR3 protein. The sample carries 75,000 to 80,000 distinct CDR3 sequences, 55% to 75% recorded once. The material sequenced was sorted CD4+, CD8+, or CD8+CD57+ T cells (not recorded which) from PBMCs. The origin of this receptor is a human donor with aplastic anemia.

The CDR3 region has the DNA TGTGCCAGTAGTACCAGACAGGCTTATAATTCACCCCTCCACTTT. Amino acids: CASSTRQAYNSPLHF. The chain carries TRBV19 and TRBJ1-6; D possibly corresponds to TRBD1 (6 bases). The CDR3 is made up of 15 amino acids. Trimming removed 4 bases at V and 4 bases at J, with 11 bases between. Germline V gene sequence: CDR1 LNHDA, CDR2 SQIVND (reference sequence).